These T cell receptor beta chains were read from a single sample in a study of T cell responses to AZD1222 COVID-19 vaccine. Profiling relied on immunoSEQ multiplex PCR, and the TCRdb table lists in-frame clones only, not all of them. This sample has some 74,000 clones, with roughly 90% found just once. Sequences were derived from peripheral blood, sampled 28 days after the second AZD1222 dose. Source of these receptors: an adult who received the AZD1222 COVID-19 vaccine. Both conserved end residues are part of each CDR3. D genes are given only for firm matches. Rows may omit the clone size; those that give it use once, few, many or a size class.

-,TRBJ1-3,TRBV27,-,CASALGMHGNTIYF,TGTGCCAGCGCCCTCGGGATGCACGGAAACACCATATATTTT
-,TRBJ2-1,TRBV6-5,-,CASSLGPPSYNEQFF,TGTGCCAGCAGCTTGGGGCCGCCGTCCTACAATGAGCAGTTCTTC
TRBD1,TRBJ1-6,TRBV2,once,CASSTRTGGGSPLHF,TGTGCCAGCAGTACTCGGACAGGGGGCGGATCACCCCTCCACTTT
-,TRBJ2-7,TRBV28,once,CASSSSPSPHEQYF,TGTGCCAGCAGTTCAAGCCCGTCCCCCCACGAGCAGTACTTC
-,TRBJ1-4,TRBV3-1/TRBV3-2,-,CASSPSTNEKLFF,TGTGCCAGCAGCCCCTCAACTAATGAAAAACTGTTTTTT
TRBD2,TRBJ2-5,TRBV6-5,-,CASINSGGQETQYF,TGTGCCAGCATCAATAGCGGGGGGCAAGAGACCCAGTACTTC
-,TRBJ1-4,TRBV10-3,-,CAISEQGVEKLFF,TGTGCCATCAGTGAACAGGGAGTTGAAAAACTGTTTTTT
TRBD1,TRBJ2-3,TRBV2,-,CASSAVTGWWTDTQYF,TGTGCCAGCAGTGCCGTGACAGGGTGGTGGACAGATACGCAGTATTTT
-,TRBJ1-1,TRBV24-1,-,CATSYGTEAFF,TGTGCCACCAGTTACGGGACTGAAGCTTTCTTT
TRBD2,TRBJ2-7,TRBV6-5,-,CASSYSAGGDEQYF,TGTGCCAGCAGTTACTCGGCCGGGGGGGACGAGCAGTACTTC
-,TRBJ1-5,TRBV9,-,CASSPGDNQPQHF,TGTGCCAGCAGCCCAGGGGACAATCAGCCCCAGCATTTT
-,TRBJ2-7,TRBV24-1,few,CATSDSRGSSYEQYF,TGTGCCACCAGTGATTCTCGAGGGAGCTCCTACGAGCAGTACTTC
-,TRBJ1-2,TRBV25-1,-,CASRVQDYDGYTF,TGTGCCAGCAGGGTACAGGACTACGATGGCTACACCTTC
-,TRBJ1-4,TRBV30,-,CAWNEGVLATNEKLFF,TGTGCCTGGAATGAGGGGGTTCTTGCAACTAATGAAAAACTGTTTTTT
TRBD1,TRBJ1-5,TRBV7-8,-,CASSSRGLVGNQPQHF,TGTGCCAGCAGCTCGAGGGGGCTAGTTGGCAATCAGCCCCAGCATTTT
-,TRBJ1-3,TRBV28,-,CASGKASGNTIYF,TGTGCCAGCGGAAAGGCATCCGGAAACACCATATATTTT
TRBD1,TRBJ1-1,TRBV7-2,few,CASSSTGGGEAFF,TGTGCCAGCAGCTCTACAGGGGGCGGTGAAGCTTTCTTT
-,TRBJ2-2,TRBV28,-,CASSLGGFLLEKTNTGELFF,TGTGCCAGCAGTTTGGGGGGATTTTTGCTGGAGAAAACGAACACCGGGGAGCTGTTTTTT
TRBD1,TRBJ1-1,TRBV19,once,CASSLRGAEAFF,TGTGCCAGTAGTCTCAGGGGGGCTGAAGCTTTCTTT
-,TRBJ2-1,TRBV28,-,CASRQGWNEQFF,TGTGCCAGCAGACAGGGTTGGAATGAGCAGTTCTTC
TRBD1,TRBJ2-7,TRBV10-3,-,CAISPGQPGSYEQYF,TGTGCCATCAGCCCGGGACAGCCCGGTTCCTACGAGCAGTACTTC
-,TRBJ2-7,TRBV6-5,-,CASRKSEADTYEQYF,TGTGCCAGCCGCAAGTCGGAGGCCGATACCTACGAGCAGTACTTC
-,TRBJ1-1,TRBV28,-,CASSTGAEAFF,TGTGCCAGCAGCACGGGGGCGGAAGCTTTCTTT
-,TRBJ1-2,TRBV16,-,CASSARESYTF,TGTGCCAGCAGCGCCCGGGAGAGCTACACCTTC
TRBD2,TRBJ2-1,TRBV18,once,CASSSRGFRAGERDEQFF,TGTGCCAGCTCATCGCGGGGGTTTCGAGCGGGGGAAAGGGATGAGCAGTTCTTC
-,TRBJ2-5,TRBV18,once,CASSPRGRETQYF,TGTGCCAGCTCACCACGGGGCCGGGAGACCCAGTACTTC
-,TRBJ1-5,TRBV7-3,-,CASSLWGSQPQHF,TGTGCCAGCAGCTTATGGGGATCTCAGCCCCAGCATTTT
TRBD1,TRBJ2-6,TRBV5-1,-,CASSHTGAGANVLTF,TGCGCCAGCAGTCATACAGGGGCTGGGGCCAACGTCCTGACTTTC
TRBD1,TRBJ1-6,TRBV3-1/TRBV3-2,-,CASTAGGPSYNSPLHF,TGTGCCAGCACCGCAGGGGGACCCTCCTATAATTCACCCCTCCACTTT
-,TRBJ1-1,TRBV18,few,CASSPRLPAGYTEAFF,TGTGCCAGCTCACCACGCCTTCCGGCGGGGTACACTGAAGCTTTCTTT
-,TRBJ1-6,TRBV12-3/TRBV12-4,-,CASSFGGRSPLHF,TGTGCCAGCAGTTTTGGGGGCAGATCACCCCTCCACTTT
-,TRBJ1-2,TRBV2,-,CASSGRASPQYGYTF,TGTGCCAGCAGCGGAAGGGCCTCACCTCAATATGGCTACACCTTC
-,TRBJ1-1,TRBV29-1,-,CSAQSNGQEAFF,TGCAGCGCGCAGTCGAACGGCCAGGAAGCTTTCTTT
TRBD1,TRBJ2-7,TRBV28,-,CASSSPGTGTIEQYF,TGTGCCAGCAGTTCCCCCGGGACAGGGACTATCGAGCAGTACTTC
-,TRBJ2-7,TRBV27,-,CASSPGWGEQYF,TGTGCCAGCAGTCCTGGTTGGGGCGAGCAGTACTTC
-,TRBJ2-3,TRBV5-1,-,CASSGWSDTQYF,TGCGCCAGCAGCGGGTGGTCAGATACGCAGTATTTT
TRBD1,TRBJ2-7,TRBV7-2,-,CASSSGQGTSYEQYF,TGTGCCAGCAGCTCGGGACAGGGGACCTCCTACGAGCAGTACTTC
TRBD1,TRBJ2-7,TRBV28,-,CASRGQASSYEQYF,TGTGCCAGCAGGGGACAGGCGAGCTCCTACGAGCAGTACTTC
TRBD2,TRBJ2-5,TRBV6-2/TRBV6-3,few,CASIPRMLAGSQETQYF,TGTGCCAGCATCCCCAGGATGCTAGCGGGGAGTCAAGAGACCCAGTACTTC
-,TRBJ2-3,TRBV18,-,CASSLPTRDASTDTQYF,TGTGCCAGCTCACTTCCGACTCGGGACGCTAGCACAGATACGCAGTATTTT
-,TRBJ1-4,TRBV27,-,CASSLTGPNKLFF,TGTGCCAGCAGCCTAACGGGACCCAATAAACTGTTTTTT
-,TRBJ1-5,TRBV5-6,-,CASSSQKRGIFGNQPQHF,TGTGCCAGCAGCTCGCAAAAACGGGGTATATTTGGCAATCAGCCCCAGCATTTT
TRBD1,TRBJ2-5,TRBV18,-,CASSQGQGSETQYF,TGTGCCAGCTCACAAGGACAGGGGTCGGAGACCCAGTACTTC
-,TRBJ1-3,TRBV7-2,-,CASSLVGALRRNTIYF,TGTGCCAGCAGCTTAGTTGGAGCCTTAAGGAGAAACACCATATATTTT
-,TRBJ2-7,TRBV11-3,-,CASSPSPGRGVSYEQYF,TGTGCCAGCAGCCCATCACCCGGACGAGGGGTCTCCTACGAGCAGTACTTC
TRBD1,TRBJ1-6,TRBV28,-,CASSLTGQVYNSPLHF,TGTGCCAGCAGTTTAACCGGACAGGTCTATAATTCACCCCTCCACTTT
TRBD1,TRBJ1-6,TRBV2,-,CASLTGTGRSPLHF,TGTGCCAGCCTCACCGGGACAGGGCGTTCACCCCTCCACTTT